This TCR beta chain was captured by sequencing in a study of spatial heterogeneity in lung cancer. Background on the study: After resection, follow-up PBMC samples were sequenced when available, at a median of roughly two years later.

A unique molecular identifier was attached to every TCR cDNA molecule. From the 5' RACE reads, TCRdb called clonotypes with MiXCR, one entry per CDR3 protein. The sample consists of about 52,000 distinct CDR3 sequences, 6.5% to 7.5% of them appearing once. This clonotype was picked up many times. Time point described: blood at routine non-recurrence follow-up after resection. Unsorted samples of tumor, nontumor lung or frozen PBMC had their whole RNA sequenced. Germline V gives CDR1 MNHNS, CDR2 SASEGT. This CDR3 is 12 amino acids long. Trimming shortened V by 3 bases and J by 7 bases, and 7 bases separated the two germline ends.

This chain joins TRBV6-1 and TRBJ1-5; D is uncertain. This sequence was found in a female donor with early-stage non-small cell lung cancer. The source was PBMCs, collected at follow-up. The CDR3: CASSEWSQPQHF. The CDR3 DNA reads TGTGCCAGCAGTGAGTGGTCCCAGCCCCAGCATTTT.